One and the same sample provided the 21 T cell receptor beta chains below, sequenced in a study of blood T cell repertoires in COVID-19. Clones were read by immunoSEQ multiplex PCR, and TCRdb kept only the in-frame ones, dropping some. The data show roughly 110,000 clones, 80% to 85% seen once. Sequenced input: peripheral blood. The receptors derive from a man in his 70s with acute or convalescent COVID-19.

The chain combines TRBV5-1 with TRBJ2-5; D is perhaps TRBD2 (6 bases). Germline loops: CDR1 SGHRS, CDR2 YFSETQ. The CDR3 consists of 15 residues. Trimming took off 0 bases at V and 5 bases at J, with 14 bases between the two ends. The CDR3 loop reads CASSLVSTGAETQYF. CDR3 in DNA: TGCGCCAGCAGCTTGGTCTCAACGGGAGCCGAGACCCAGTACTTC.

The V and J genes are TRBV29-1 and TRBJ2-7, with D perhaps matching TRBD2 (5 bases). V was pared by 4 bases and J by 3 bases, with 10 bases between. Per germline, CDR1 SQVTM and CDR2 ANQGSEA. The CDR3 is 12 residues long. The CDR3 loop reads CSVVGLDYEQYF. CDR3 DNA: TGCAGCGTTGTCGGACTGGACTACGAGCAGTACTTC.

The rearrangement uses TRBV7-9 and TRBJ1-2, with 9 positions matching TRBD1. The CDR3 runs to 14 residues. V was clipped by 1 base and J by 6 bases; unmatched bases: 3. Germline V gives CDR1 SEHNR, CDR2 FQNEAQ (reference sequence). The CDR3, as DNA: TGTGCCAGCAGCTTAGTACAGGGGGCCAATGGCTACACCTTC. It yields the protein CASSLVQGANGYTF.

The chain employs TRBV27 and TRBJ2-5; TRBD1 matches at 9 bases. CDR3 length: 14 amino acids. The V gene end was trimmed by 8 bases and the J gene end by 1 base; junction bases not matched to a gene: 5. Germline values: CDR1 MNHEY, CDR2 SMNVEV (reference sequence). The CDR3 sequence: CASGEQGAQETQYF. Here the CDR3 DNA reads TGTGCCAGCGGCGAACAGGGGGCCCAAGAGACCCAGTACTTC.

The chain is built from TRBV28 and TRBJ1-2; D gene uncertain. V shed 2 bases and J shed 6 bases, with 10 bases lying between them. Germline CDR1 and CDR2: MDHEN and SYDVKM. This CDR3 has 13 residues. The CDR3 here is CASSLNSVDGYTF. The CDR3 nucleotides are TGTGCCAGCAGTTTAAACAGTGTGGATGGCTACACCTTC.

This clone was recorded once. CDR3 nucleotide sequence: TGCGCCAGCAGCGGGACCAAGGGAGGAGTCGGCCAGACTGGAAACACCATATATTTT. This sequence encodes CASSGTKGGVGQTGNTIYF. This rearrangement joins TRBV10-2 to TRBJ1-3; D is possibly TRBD1 (5 bases). Germline values: CDR1 WSHSY, CDR2 SAAADI. The V and J ends lost 6 bases and 2 bases respectively, with 26 bases between them. The CDR3 has 19 residues.

The chain couples TRBV10-3 to TRBJ1-1; 8 positions match TRBD1. CDR3 length: 14 residues. Germline CDR1 reads ENHRY; CDR2 reads SYGVKD. V lost 6 bases, J lost 2 bases, and 5 bases stayed unmatched. CDR3 bases: TGTGCCATCAGGACAGGGGATCTAAACACTGAAGCTTTCTTT. Its protein product is CAIRTGDLNTEAFF.

V and J are TRBV6-2 or TRBV6-3 and TRBJ1-1; TRBD1 matches 7 bases. The germline CDR1 and CDR2 sequences are MNHEY and SVGEGT. Germline trimming cut 2 bases from V and 2 bases from J; bases unmatched to any gene: 2. The CDR3 is 14 residues long. The DNA of the CDR3 is TGTGCCAGCAGTTACAGGGACAGTAACACTGAAGCTTTCTTT. Translated: CASSYRDSNTEAFF.

Remarks on this clone: The sample holds other DNA sequences that translate to the same CDR3. The chain is built from TRBV6-5 and TRBJ1-5; D might be TRBD1 (5 bases). CDR1 and CDR2 (germline): MNHEY, SVGAGI. This CDR3 contains 15 residues. The ends were cut back, 6 bases at V and 3 bases at J, with 15 bases in the middle. This CDR3 is CASSPRVGHNQPQHF. Written as DNA, the CDR3 is TGTGCCAGCAGCCCCAGGGTAGGCCACAATCAGCCCCAGCATTTT.

This chain connects TRBV6-5 to TRBJ1-1; maybe TRBD1 (6 bases). The length of the CDR3 is 14 residues. The V and J ends lost 2 bases and 1 base respectively, with 8 bases between them. Germline V lookup: CDR1 MNHEY, CDR2 SVGAGI. The CDR3 DNA follows: TGTGCCAGCAGTTACGGGACAACGAACACTGAAGCTTTCTTT. Amino acid sequence: CASSYGTTNTEAFF.

V and J are TRBV6-2 or TRBV6-3 and TRBJ2-3; possibly TRBD2 for D (5 bases). Germline V CDR1 and CDR2: MNHEY, SVGEGT. Trimming removed 2 bases from V and 2 bases from J, with 11 bases in between. The CDR3 runs to 15 residues. The DNA for the CDR3 is TGTGCCAGCAGTTACGAGCGGACTTACACAGATACGCAGTATTTT. Translation gives CASSYERTYTDTQYF.

The gene calls are TRBV19 and TRBJ1-5; weak D call: TRBD1 (6 bases). This CDR3 is 14 amino acids long. Germline CDR1 LNHDA, CDR2 SQIVND (reference sequence). V lost 5 bases, J lost 4 bases, and 12 bases lay in between. CDR3 sequence reads: CASSVTGENQPQHF. CDR3 nucleotides: TGTGCCAGTAGTGTGACAGGCGAAAATCAGCCCCAGCATTTT.

Points on this clone: Germline is not matched at one junction end, which may reflect a read error. The genes are TRBV20-1 and TRBJ1-2; D not certain. Germline V lookup: CDR1 DFQATT, CDR2 SNEGSKA (reference sequence). The CDR3 has 11 amino acids. CDR3 nucleotides: TGCAGTGCACCCCCTAAATATGGCTACACCTTC. It specifies CSAPPKYGYTF.

V is TRBV10-1 and J is TRBJ1-5, with a possible D match to TRBD1 (6 bases). The CDR3 has 16 residues. Germline CDR1 is WNHNN and CDR2 is SYGVQD (reference sequence). The germline V and J ends were trimmed by 3 bases and 4 bases, with 16 bases remaining between them. The CDR3 DNA is TGCGCCAGCAGTGACGCAGGGGAAGTGGTAAATCAGCCCCAGCATTTT. It yields the protein CASSDAGEVVNQPQHF.

The chain is built from TRBV3-1 (or the pseudogene TRBV3-2) and TRBJ1-1; TRBD1 matches at 10 bases. The V segment lost 0 bases and the J segment 6 bases; nucleotides outside the gene matches: 4. Germline CDR1 is LGHDT and CDR2 is YNNKEL (reference sequence). CDR3 size: 15 residues. CDR3 nucleotide sequence: TGTGCCAGCAGCCAAGAGGGACAGGGGAGCCCTGAAGCTTTCTTT. Its translation: CASSQEGQGSPEAFF.

This clone is a singleton in its sample. The V and J genes are TRBV6-2 or TRBV6-3 and TRBJ1-5; no firm D call. The germline gives CDR1 MNHEY, CDR2 SVGEGT. This CDR3 is built from 17 residues. The V and J ends lost 2 bases and 5 bases respectively, with 19 bases between them. CDR3: CASSYNPRRSGHQPQHF. The CDR3 bases are TGTGCCAGCAGTTACAACCCCCGTAGGAGTGGCCATCAGCCCCAGCATTTT.

V and J are TRBV10-2 and TRBJ1-3, with D maybe TRBD1 (5 bases). This CDR3 is 14 amino acids long. V was trimmed by 6 bases and J by 2 bases, leaving 11 bases between them. CDR1 WSHSY and CDR2 SAAADI come from the germline V gene. CDR3 nucleotide sequence: TGCGCCAGCAGGATGGGGGGACCTGGAAACACCATATATTTT. Translating it yields CASRMGGPGNTIYF.

J is TRBJ1-1 and V is TRBV7-9; D gene ambiguous. CDR1 is SEHNR and CDR2 is FQNEAQ in the germline V gene (reference sequence). The CDR3 is made up of 13 amino acids. Trimming took off 5 bases at V and 1 base at J, with 8 bases between the two ends. The CDR3 spells CASSPQTNTEAFF. CDR3 in DNA: TGTGCCAGCAGCCCACAGACGAACACTGAAGCTTTCTTT.

The chain couples TRBV3-1 (or the pseudogene TRBV3-2) to TRBJ1-2; the match to TRBD1 covers 7 bases. CDR3 length: 15 residues. The trim removed 4 bases at V and 7 bases at J, leaving 12 bases unmatched. The germline CDR1 and CDR2 sequences are LGHDT and YNNKEL (reference sequence). CDR3 sequence (DNA): TGTGCCAGCAGCCCCGCGGACAGGCCCCGCGGTGGCTACACCTTC. Translating it yields CASSPADRPRGGYTF.

The count of this clone is one. The genes are TRBV28 and TRBJ2-2; tentatively, D is TRBD1 (6 bases). V was trimmed by 3 bases and J by 1 base, leaving 9 bases between them. Germline CDR1 MDHEN, CDR2 SYDVKM. The CDR3 totals 15 residues. The CDR3 sequence: CASSFTQGNTGELFF. CDR3 coding DNA: TGTGCCAGCAGTTTCACACAGGGGAACACCGGGGAGCTGTTTTTT.

The chain has TRBV3-1 (or the pseudogene TRBV3-2) and TRBJ1-2; TRBD1 might be the D (5 bases). CDR3 length: 12 residues. Trimming took 0 bases from V and 7 from J, leaving 6 bases between them. Per germline, CDR1 LGHDT and CDR2 YNNKEL (reference sequence). The CDR3 loop is CASSQEGRGYTF. CDR3 coding DNA: TGTGCCAGCAGCCAAGAGGGGCGTGGCTACACCTTC.